A selection of T cell receptor beta chains follows, all from one sample in a study of PD-1 blockade in classical Hodgkin lymphoma. Sequencing used immunoSEQ multiplex PCR; TCRdb keeps in-frame clones, though not all of them. The sample shows about 16,000 clones, less than 70% of them seen only once. Source: peripheral blood mononuclear cells (PBMCs), taken before the fourth cycle of nivolumab. These receptors were obtained from a human donor with classical Hodgkin lymphoma. CDR3s include the opening cysteine and the closing phenylalanine or tryptophan. The order of the fields is V gene, D gene, CDR3 length, clone size, CDR3 protein. The D gene is left open where the match is weak. Clone size is not always given. Where it is, it says once, few, many or a class for expanded clones.

v_gene: TRBV7-9; d_gene: NA; len: 12; abundance: NA; CDR3aa: CASSRTTYEQYF
v_gene: TRBV9; d_gene: TRBD1; len: 14; abundance: NA; CDR3aa: CASSVDGQDEKLFF
v_gene: TRBV5-1; d_gene: NA; len: 16; abundance: NA; CDR3aa: CASSLGARGPTDTQYF
v_gene: TRBV9; d_gene: NA; len: 14; abundance: few; CDR3aa: CASSVEGGGEKLFF
v_gene: TRBV27; d_gene: NA; len: 13; abundance: few; CDR3aa: CASSLVLYTEAFF
v_gene: TRBV18; d_gene: TRBD1; len: 16; abundance: NA; CDR3aa: CASSPRGQARTDTQYF
v_gene: TRBV30; d_gene: NA; len: 13; abundance: few; CDR3aa: CAWAGSANYGYTF
v_gene: TRBV19; d_gene: TRBD2; len: 18; abundance: few; CDR3aa: CASSILLAGGGFYNEQFF
v_gene: TRBV2; d_gene: NA; len: 15; abundance: NA; CDR3aa: CASEWAGNEADTQYF
v_gene: TRBV6-6; d_gene: TRBD2; len: 16; abundance: NA; CDR3aa: CASRPPSGSHTGELFF
v_gene: TRBV16; d_gene: NA; len: 18; abundance: NA; CDR3aa: CASSQNPQTINSNQPQHF
v_gene: TRBV29-1; d_gene: TRBD1; len: 14; abundance: medium-sized; CDR3aa: CSVTGTGGQETQYF
v_gene: TRBV19; d_gene: TRBD1; len: 14; abundance: few; CDR3aa: CASSRTGGGQPQHF
v_gene: TRBV5-5; d_gene: TRBD1; len: 14; abundance: NA; CDR3aa: CASSLGTVQETQYF
v_gene: TRBV6-5; d_gene: NA; len: 14; abundance: NA; CDR3aa: CASSYSRTNEKLFF
v_gene: TRBV5-1; d_gene: TRBD1; len: 13; abundance: NA; CDR3aa: CASSPGQGTEAFF